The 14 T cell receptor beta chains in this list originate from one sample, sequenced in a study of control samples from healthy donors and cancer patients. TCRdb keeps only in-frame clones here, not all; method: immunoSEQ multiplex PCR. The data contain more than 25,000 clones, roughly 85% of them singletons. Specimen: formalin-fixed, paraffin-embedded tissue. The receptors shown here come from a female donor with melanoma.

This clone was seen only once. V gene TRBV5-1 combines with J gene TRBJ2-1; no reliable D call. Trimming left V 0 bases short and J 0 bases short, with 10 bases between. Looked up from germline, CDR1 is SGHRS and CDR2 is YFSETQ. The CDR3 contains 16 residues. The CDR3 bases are TGCGCCAGCAGCTTGGATTCGGATCTCTCCTACAATGAGCAGTTCTTC. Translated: CASSLDSDLSYNEQFF.

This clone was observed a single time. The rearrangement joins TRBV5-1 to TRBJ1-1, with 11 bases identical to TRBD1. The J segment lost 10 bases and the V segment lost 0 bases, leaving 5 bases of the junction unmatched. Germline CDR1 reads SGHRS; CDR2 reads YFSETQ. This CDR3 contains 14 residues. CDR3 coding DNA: TGCGCCAGCAGCTTGGAGTTTGGGACAGGGGGAGCTTTCTTT. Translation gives CASSLEFGTGGAFF. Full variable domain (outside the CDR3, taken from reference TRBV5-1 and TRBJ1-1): KAGVTQTPRYLIKTRGQQVTLSCSPISGHRSVSWYQQTPGQGLQFLFEYFSETQRNKGNFPGRFSGRQFSNSRSEMNVSTLELGDSALYLCASSLEFGTGGAFFGQGTRLTVV.

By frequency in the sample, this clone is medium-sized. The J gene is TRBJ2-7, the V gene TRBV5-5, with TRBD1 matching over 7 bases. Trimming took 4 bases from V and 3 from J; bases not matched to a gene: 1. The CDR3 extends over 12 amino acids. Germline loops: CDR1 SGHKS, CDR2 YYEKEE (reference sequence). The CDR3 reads CASSGDSYEQYF. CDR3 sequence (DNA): TGTGCCAGCAGCGGGGACAGCTACGAGCAGTACTTC.

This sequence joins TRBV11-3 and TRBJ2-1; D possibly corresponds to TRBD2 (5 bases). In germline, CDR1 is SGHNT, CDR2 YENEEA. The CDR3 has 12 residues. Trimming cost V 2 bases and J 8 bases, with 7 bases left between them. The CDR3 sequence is CASSLSGYEQFF. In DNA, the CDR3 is TGTGCCAGCAGCTTATCGGGGTATGAGCAGTTCTTC. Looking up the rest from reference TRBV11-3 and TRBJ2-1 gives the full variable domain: EAGVVQSPRYKIIEKKQPVAFWCNPISGHNTLYWYLQNLGQGPELLIRYENEEAVDDSQLPKDRFSAERLKGVDSTLKIQPAELGDSAVYLCASSLSGYEQFFGPGTRLTVL.

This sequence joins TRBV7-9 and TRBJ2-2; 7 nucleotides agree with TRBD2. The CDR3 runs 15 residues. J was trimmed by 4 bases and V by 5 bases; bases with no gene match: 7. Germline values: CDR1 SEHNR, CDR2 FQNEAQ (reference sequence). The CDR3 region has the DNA TGTGCCAGCAGCCCCTTAGCGGGCCTCACCGGGGAGCTGTTTTTT. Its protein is CASSPLAGLTGELFF.

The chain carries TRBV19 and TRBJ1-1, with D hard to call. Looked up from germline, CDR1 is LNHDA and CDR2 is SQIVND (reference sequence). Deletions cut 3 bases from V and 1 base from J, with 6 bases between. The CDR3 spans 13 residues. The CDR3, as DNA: TGTGCCAGTAGTATGAGGCAGAACACTGAAGCTTTCTTT. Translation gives CASSMRQNTEAFF.

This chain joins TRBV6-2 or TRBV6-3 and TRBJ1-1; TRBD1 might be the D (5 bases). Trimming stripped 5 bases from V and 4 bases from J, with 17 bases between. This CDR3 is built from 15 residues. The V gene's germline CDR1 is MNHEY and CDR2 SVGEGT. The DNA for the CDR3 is TGTGCCAGCAGTCGTAGCCCCTCCAGGGTCACTGAAGCTTTCTTT. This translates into CASSRSPSRVTEAFF.

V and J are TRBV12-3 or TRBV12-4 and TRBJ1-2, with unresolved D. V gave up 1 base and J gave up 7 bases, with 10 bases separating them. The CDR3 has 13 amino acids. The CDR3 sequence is CASSLDVGSGYTF. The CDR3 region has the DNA TGTGCCAGCAGTTTAGACGTCGGGAGTGGCTACACCTTC.

CDR3 residues: CASSPSGQDYVWGAFF. CDR3 in DNA: TGTGCCAGCAGTCCATCGGGGCAGGACTATGTGTGGGGAGCTTTCTTT. This rearrangement joins TRBV6-6 to TRBJ1-1; perhaps TRBD1 as D (5 bases). The CDR3 has 16 residues. V was shortened by 5 bases and J by 10 bases, with 26 bases between the two germline ends. CDR1 and CDR2 from the germline V gene are MNHNY and SVGAGI (reference sequence).

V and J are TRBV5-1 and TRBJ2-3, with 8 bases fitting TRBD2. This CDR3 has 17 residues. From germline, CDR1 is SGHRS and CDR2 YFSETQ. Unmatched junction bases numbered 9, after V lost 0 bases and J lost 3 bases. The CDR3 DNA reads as TGCGCCAGCAGCTTGGGGTTGGTAGCGGGACAAACAGATACGCAGTATTTT. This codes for CASSLGLVAGQTDTQYF.

The CDR3: CASKTQEVQFF. The DNA of the CDR3 is TGTGCCAGCAAGACACAGGAGGTTCAGTTCTTC. The chain recombines TRBV2 with TRBJ2-1; D is possibly TRBD1 or TRBD2 (5 bases each). CDR1 and CDR2 from the germline V gene are SNHLY and FYNNEI. The CDR3 spans 11 residues. V dropped 7 bases and J dropped 13 bases, with 14 bases sitting between them.

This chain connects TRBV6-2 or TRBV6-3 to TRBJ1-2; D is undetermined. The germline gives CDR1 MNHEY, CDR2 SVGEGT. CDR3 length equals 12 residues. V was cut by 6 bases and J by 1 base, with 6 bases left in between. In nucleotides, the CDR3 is TGTGCCAGCAGCCACGATAACTATGGCTACACCTTC. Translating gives CASSHDNYGYTF.

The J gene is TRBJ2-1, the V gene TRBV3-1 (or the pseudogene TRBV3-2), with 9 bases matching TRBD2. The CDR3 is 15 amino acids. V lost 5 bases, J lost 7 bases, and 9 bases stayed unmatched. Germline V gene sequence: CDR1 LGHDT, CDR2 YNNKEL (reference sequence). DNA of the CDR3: TGTGCCAGCAGCTCCCTTAGCGGGAGTTTGAATGAGCAGTTCTTC. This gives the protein CASSSLSGSLNEQFF.

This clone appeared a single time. The CDR3 protein is CASSLSGNVFGYTF. The CDR3 nucleotides read TGTGCCAGCAGCTTAAGTGGTAACGTTTTTGGCTACACCTTC. The chain links TRBV11-2 to TRBJ1-2, with D unresolved. Germline V gene data show CDR1 as SGHAT and CDR2 as FQNNGV. Trimming took off 2 bases at V and 7 bases at J, with 14 bases between the two ends. CDR3 length: 14 residues.